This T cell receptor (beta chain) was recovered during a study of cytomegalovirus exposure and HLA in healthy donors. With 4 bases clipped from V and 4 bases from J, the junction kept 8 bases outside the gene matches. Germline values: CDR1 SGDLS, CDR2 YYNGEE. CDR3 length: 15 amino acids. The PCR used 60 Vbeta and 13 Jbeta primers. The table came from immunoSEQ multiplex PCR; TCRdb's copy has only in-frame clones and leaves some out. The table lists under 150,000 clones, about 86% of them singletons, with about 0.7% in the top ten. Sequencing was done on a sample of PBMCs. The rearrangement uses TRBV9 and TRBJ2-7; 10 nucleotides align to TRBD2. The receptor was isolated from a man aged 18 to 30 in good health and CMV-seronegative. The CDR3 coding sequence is TGTGCCAGCAGCCCTAGCGGGGGATTAGGATACGAGCAGTACTTC. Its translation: CASSPSGGLGYEQYF.